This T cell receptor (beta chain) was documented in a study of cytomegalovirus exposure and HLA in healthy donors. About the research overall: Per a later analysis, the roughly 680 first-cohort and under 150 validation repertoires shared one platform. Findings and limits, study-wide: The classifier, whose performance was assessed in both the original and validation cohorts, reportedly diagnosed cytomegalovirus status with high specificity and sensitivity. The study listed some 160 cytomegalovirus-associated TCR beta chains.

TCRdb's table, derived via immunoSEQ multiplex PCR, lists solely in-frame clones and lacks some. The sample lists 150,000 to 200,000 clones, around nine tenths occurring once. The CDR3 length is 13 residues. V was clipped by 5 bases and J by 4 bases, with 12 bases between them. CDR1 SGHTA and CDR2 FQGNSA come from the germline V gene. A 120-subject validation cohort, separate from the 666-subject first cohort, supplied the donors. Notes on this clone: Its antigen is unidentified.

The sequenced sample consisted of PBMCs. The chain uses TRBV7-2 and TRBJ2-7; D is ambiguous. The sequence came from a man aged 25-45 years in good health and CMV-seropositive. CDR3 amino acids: CASSDQMGYEQYF. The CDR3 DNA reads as TGTGCCAGCAGCGATCAAATGGGATACGAGCAGTACTTC.